A selection of T cell receptor beta chains follows, all from one sample in a study of T-cell reconstitution after alpha-beta-depleted transplantation in children. TCRdb processed the PCR reads anew with MiXCR; each CDR3 protein has one entry. There are about 830,000 distinct CDR3 sequences in the sample; 16% occur only once, and approximately 5% lies in the top ten. The sample in question was PBMCs, mostly from graft donor cells, obtained 360 days after TCRalphabeta/CD19-depleted stem cell transplant. Receptor source: a male patient between 5 and 17 years old who had a stem cell transplant for acute lymphoblastic leukemia, so the T cells may come from the graft donor. The conserved cysteine and the conserved F or W are not part of the CDR3 here.

TRBV5-1	TRBJ2-7	12	ASSLDPSSYEQY
TRBV12-3/TRBV12-4	TRBJ1-2	13	ASSLNIGKNYGYT
TRBV27	TRBJ2-7	11	ASRLAGVGEQY
TRBV28	TRBJ2-5	18	ASSLSIGGARRGEEETQY
TRBV4-1	TRBJ2-5	13	ASSQVWAGEGTQY
TRBV11-2	TRBJ2-2	14	ASSPGPGLAPGELF
TRBV19	TRBJ1-1	12	ASSMAPRGTEAF
TRBV6-5	TRBJ2-7	13	ASRYGGNLVYEQY
TRBV9	TRBJ1-5	10	ASSAGNQPQH
TRBV10-1	TRBJ2-7	11	ASSAPGSYEQY
TRBV12-5	TRBJ2-1	14	ASGPRTTSFYNEQF
TRBV5-1	TRBJ1-6	13	ASSLTTGGVSPLH
TRBV7-8	TRBJ2-7	12	ASSLGPFSYEQY
TRBV7-8	TRBJ2-5	13	ASRPGTGRGETQY
TRBV9	TRBJ2-7	12	ASSVDLGGYEQY
TRBV7-8	TRBJ1-6	12	ASSFSGERSPLH
TRBV20-1	TRBJ2-1	15	SASGLADPSSYNEQF
TRBV20-1	TRBJ2-7	12	SARTSGRAYEQY
TRBV29-1	TRBJ2-1	14	SVEGGLAPSYNEQF
TRBV20-1	TRBJ1-2	12	SARDPGKYGGYT
TRBV3-1	TRBJ2-1	11	ASSQDTSDEQF
TRBV5-6	TRBJ2-1	16	ASSPSGRFIGSYNEQF
TRBV6-5	TRBJ2-3	12	ASSYGEFGDTQY
TRBV4-1	TRBJ2-5	12	ASSQDPSQETQY
TRBV20-1	TRBJ2-1	15	SARDQRGGSHYNEQF
TRBV5-1	TRBJ2-7	12	ASSAGQVNYEQY
TRBV5-5	TRBJ2-1	14	ASSLSGTMSYNEQF
TRBV20-1	TRBJ2-3	9	SAQWGNTQY
TRBV7-9	TRBJ1-1	13	ASSTKGGGGTEAF
TRBV5-6	TRBJ2-3	13	ASSLVLEGPDTQY
TRBV6-1	TRBJ2-3	15	ASSGTSGSSSTDTQY
TRBV25-1	TRBJ2-2	16	ASSPRTGGGFRTGELF
TRBV29-1	TRBJ2-1	13	SGQAGGGSYNEQF
TRBV25-1	TRBJ1-2	14	ASSGIGGQWPHGYT
TRBV28	TRBJ1-1	11	ASSFVQGLGAF
TRBV14	TRBJ2-3	11	ASAAGLPDTQY
TRBV5-1	TRBJ2-1	14	ASSPEGLAPWNEQF
TRBV5-5	TRBJ2-1	13	ASRLGTGTYNEQF
TRBV7-8	TRBJ2-1	14	ASSRDRLGTYNEQF
TRBV12-5	TRBJ2-1	13	ASGFWRGTYNEQF
TRBV5-1	TRBJ2-7	14	ASSPEGASLNYEQY
TRBV5-1	TRBJ2-7	11	ASSLRGVYEQY
TRBV7-6	TRBJ1-1	17	ASSLALGFRVSRNTEAF
TRBV9	TRBJ2-1	15	ASSGPSSGRKYREQF
TRBV7-6	TRBJ2-1	12	ASSATVAINEQF
TRBV11-3	TRBJ2-2	14	ASSPREGSYTGELF
TRBV7-2	TRBJ2-7	12	ASSPTGGVYEQY
TRBV10-2	TRBJ2-5	12	ASSEGVLQETQY